The T cell receptor beta chain described here comes from a study of blood T cells in healthy people across ages. Worth noting for this clonotype: Its specificity is unknown.

General study findings and limits: Higher diversity and more naive CD4+ cells were features of long-lived donors, compared to aged donors.

Germline lookup yields CDR1 ENHRY and CDR2 SYGVKD. The CDR3 sequence is 15 residues long. Trimming shortened V by 5 bases and J by 1 base, and 9 bases separated the two germline ends. Together with a sample-barcoded 5' primer, a J-beta primer mix was included in a second PCR lasting about 7 to 11 cycles. TCRdb ran MiXCR on the 5' RACE reads and lists one entry per CDR3 protein. The data contain more than 500,000 distinct CDR3 sequences, about 28% of them seen just once; the ten biggest clones take up 3.6%. A further study also used this sample, focusing on T cells of mothers and their children.

This clonotype originated in a boy between 2 and 10 years old in good health. The J gene is TRBJ2-6, the V gene TRBV10-3, with a possible D match to TRBD2 (5 bases). Sequences were obtained from blood. The CDR3 sequence is CAISREGSGANVLTF. The CDR3 DNA sequence: TGTGCCATCAGTCGGGAAGGGTCTGGGGCCAACGTCCTGACTTTC.